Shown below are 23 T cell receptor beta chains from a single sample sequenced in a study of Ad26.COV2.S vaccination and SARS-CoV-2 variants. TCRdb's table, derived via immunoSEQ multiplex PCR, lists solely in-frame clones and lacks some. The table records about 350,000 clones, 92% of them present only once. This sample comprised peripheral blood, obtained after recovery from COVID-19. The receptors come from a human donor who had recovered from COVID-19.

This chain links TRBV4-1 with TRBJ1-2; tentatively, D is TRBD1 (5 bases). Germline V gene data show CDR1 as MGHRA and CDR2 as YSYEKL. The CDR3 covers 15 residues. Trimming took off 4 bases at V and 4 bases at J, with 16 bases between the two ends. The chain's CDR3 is CASSPRDLVAYGYTF. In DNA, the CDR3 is TGCGCCAGCAGCCCCCGGGACCTTGTCGCCTATGGCTACACCTTC.

CDR3: CASSLRDRGRTEAFF. CDR3 nucleotides: TGTGCCAGCAGCTTGAGGGACAGGGGTAGAACTGAAGCTTTCTTT. This chain uses TRBV5-6 with TRBJ1-1; 10 bases match TRBD1. Germline V CDR1 and CDR2: SGHDT, YYEEEE. CDR3 length: 15 amino acids. The J segment lost 5 bases and the V segment lost 1 base, leaving 5 bases of the junction unmatched.

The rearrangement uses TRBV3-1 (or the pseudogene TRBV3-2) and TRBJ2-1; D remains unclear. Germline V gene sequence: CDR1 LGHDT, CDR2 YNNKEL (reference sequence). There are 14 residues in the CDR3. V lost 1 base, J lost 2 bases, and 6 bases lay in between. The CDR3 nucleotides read TGTGCCAGCAGCCAAGCGCCGACCTACAATGAGCAGTTCTTC. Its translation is CASSQAPTYNEQFF.

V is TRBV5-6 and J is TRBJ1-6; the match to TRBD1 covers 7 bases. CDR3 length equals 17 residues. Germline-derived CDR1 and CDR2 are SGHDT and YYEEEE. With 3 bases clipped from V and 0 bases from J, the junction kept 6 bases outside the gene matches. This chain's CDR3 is CASSWNRGLSYNSPLHF. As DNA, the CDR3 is TGTGCCAGCAGCTGGAACAGGGGCCTCTCCTATAATTCACCCCTCCACTTT.

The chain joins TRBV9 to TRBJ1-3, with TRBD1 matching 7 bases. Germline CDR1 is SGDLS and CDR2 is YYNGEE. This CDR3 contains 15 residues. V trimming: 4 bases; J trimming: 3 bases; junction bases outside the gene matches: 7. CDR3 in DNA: TGTGCCAGCAGCCCAAAGACAGGGAGTGGAAACACCATATATTTT. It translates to CASSPKTGSGNTIYF.

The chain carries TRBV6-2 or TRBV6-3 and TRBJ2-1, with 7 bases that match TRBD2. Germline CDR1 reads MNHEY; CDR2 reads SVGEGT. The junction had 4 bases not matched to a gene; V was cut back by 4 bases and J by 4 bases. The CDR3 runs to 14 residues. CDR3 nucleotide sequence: TGTGCCAGCAGTTCGACGGGGGGTTACAATGAGCAGTTCTTC. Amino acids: CASSSTGGYNEQFF.

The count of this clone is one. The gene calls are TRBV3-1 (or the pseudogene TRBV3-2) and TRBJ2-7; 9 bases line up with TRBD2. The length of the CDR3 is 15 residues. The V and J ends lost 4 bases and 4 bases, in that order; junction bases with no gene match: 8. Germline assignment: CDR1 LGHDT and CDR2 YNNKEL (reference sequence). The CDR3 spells CASSLAGAVIYEQYF. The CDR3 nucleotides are TGTGCCAGCAGCCTAGCGGGGGCCGTTATATACGAGCAGTACTTC.

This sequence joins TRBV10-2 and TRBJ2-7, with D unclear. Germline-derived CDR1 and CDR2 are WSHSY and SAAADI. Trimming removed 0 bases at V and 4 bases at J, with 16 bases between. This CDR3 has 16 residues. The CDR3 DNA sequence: TGCGCCAGCAGTGAGTCGATTGGGGTTGGCCGATACGAGCAGTACTTC. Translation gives CASSESIGVGRYEQYF.

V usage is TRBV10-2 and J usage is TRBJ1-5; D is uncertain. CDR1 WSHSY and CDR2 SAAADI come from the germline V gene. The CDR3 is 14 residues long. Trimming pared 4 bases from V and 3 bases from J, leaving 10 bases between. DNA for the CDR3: TGCGCCAGCAGTGCGAGCCAGTACAATCAGCCCCAGCATTTT. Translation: CASSASQYNQPQHF.

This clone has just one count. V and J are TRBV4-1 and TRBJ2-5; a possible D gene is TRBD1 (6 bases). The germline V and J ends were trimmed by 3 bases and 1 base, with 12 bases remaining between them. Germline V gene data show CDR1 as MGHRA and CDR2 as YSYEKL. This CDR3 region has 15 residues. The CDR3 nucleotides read TGCGCCAGCAGCCAGATACAGGGATCCCAAGAGACCCAGTACTTC. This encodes CASSQIQGSQETQYF.

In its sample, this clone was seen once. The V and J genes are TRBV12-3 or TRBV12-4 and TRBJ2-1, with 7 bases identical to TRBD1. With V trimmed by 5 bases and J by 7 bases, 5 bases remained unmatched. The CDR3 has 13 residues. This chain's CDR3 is CASSPRQGNEQFF. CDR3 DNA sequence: TGTGCCAGCAGTCCTAGACAGGGAAATGAGCAGTTCTTC.

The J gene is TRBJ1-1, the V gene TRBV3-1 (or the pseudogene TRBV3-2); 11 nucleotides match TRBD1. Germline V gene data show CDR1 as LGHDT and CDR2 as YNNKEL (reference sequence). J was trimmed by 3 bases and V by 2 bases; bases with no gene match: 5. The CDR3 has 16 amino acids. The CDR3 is CASSQWTGGLDTEAFF. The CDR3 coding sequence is TGTGCCAGCAGCCAATGGACAGGGGGCCTGGACACTGAAGCTTTCTTT.

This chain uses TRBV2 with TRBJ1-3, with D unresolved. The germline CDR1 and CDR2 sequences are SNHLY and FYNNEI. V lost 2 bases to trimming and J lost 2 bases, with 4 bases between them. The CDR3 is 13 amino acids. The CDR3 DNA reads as TGTGCCAGCAGTGAATCTCCTGGAAACACCATATATTTT. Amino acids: CASSESPGNTIYF.

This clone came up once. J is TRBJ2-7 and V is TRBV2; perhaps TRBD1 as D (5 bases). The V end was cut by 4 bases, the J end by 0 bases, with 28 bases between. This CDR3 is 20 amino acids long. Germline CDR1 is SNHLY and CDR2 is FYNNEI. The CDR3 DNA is TGTGCCAGCAGTGTTGAACTTGGTAACCAGTGGGGCCCGAGCTCCTACGAGCAGTACTTC. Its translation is CASSVELGNQWGPSSYEQYF.

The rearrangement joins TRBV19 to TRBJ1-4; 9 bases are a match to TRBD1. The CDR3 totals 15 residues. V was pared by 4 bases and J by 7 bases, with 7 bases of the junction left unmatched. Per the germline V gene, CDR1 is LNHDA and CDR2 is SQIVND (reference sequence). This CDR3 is CASSKQGAGVEKLFF. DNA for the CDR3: TGTGCCAGTAGTAAACAGGGGGCTGGGGTTGAAAAACTGTTTTTT.

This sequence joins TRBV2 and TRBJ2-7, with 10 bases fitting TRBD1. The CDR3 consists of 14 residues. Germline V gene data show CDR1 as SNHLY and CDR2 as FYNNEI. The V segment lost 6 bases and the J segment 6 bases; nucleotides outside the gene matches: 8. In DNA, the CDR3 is TGTGCCAGCAGCGGTCCGGGACAGGGGATCGAGCAGTACTTC. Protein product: CASSGPGQGIEQYF.

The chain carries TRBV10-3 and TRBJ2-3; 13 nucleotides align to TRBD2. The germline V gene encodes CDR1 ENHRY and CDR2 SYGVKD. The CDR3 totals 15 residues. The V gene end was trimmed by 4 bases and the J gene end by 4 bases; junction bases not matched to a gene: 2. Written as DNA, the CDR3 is TGTGCCATCAGTGTGACTAGCGGGGGGTCAGATACGCAGTATTTT. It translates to CAISVTSGGSDTQYF.

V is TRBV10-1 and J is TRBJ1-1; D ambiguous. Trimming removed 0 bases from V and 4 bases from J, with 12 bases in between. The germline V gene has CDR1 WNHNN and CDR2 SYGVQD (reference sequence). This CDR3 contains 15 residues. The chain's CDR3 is CASSESRVIGTEAFF. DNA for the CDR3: TGCGCCAGCAGTGAGTCAAGGGTGATAGGCACTGAAGCTTTCTTT.

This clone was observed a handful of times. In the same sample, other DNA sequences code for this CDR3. CDR3 in DNA: TGTGCCAGCAGTCGGGAGGGCACTGAAGCTTTCTTT. Translating it yields CASSREGTEAFF. This chain uses TRBV6-5 with TRBJ1-1; D remains ambiguous. The CDR3 length is 12 residues. Per the germline V gene, CDR1 is MNHEY and CDR2 is SVGAGI. Trimming removed 5 bases from V and 4 bases from J, with 8 bases in between.

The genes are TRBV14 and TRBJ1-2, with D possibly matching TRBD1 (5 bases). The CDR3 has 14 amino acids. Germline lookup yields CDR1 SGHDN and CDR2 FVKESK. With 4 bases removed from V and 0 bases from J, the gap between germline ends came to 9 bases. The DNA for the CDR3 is TGTGCCAGCAGCCCAGGGAAGGCTAACTATGGCTACACCTTC. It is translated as CASSPGKANYGYTF.

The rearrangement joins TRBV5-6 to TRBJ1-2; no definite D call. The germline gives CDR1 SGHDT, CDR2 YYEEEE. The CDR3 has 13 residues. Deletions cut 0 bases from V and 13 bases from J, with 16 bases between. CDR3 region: CASSLEIWLGGTF. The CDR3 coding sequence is TGTGCCAGCAGCTTGGAGATTTGGCTGGGAGGCACCTTC.

The CDR3 bases are TGCAGCGTTTCAGGGGGGAACTCTGGAAACACCATATATTTT. It yields the protein CSVSGGNSGNTIYF. The V gene is TRBV29-1, the J gene TRBJ1-3; 7 positions agree with TRBD1. CDR3 length: 14 residues. The germline gives CDR1 SQVTM, CDR2 ANQGSEA. J was trimmed by 0 bases and V by 5 bases; bases with no gene match: 4.

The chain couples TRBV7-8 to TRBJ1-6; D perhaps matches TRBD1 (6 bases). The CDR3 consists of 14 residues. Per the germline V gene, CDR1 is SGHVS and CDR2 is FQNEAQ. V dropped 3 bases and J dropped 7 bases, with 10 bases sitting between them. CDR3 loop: CASSFRDKNSPLHF. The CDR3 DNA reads TGTGCCAGCAGCTTCCGGGACAAAAATTCACCCCTCCACTTT. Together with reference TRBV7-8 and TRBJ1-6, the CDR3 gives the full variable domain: GAGVSQSPRYKVAKRGQDVALRCDPISGHVSLFWYQQALGQGPEFLTYFQNEAQLDKSGLPSDRFFAERPEGSVSTLKIQRTQQEDSAVYLCASSFRDKNSPLHFGNGTRLTVT.